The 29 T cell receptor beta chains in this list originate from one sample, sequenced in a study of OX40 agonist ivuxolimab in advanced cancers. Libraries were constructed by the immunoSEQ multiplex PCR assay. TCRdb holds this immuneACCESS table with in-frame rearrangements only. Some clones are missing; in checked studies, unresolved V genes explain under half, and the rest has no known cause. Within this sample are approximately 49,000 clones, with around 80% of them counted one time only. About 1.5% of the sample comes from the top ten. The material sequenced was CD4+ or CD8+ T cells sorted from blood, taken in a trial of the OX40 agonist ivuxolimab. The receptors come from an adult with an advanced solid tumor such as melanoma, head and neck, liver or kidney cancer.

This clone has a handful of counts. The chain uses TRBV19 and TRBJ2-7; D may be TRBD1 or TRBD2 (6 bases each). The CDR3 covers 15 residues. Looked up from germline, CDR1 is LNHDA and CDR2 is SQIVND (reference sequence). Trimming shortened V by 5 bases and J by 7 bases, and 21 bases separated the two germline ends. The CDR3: CASSLGTATGLEQYF. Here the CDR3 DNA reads TGTGCCAGTAGTCTCGGGACTGCGACAGGTCTTGAGCAGTACTTC. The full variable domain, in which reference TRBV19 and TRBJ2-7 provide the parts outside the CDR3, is DGGITQSPKYLFRKEGQNVTLSCEQNLNHDAMYWYRQDPGQGLRLIYYSQIVNDFQKGDIAEGYSVSREKKESFPLTVTSAQKNPTAFYLCASSLGTATGLEQYFGPGTRLTVT.

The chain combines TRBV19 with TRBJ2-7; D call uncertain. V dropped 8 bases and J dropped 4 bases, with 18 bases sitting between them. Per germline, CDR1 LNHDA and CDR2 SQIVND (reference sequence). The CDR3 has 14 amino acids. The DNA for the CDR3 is TGTGCCAGTCCTAACGGAACGGCCTCTTACGAGCAGTACTTC. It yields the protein CASPNGTASYEQYF.

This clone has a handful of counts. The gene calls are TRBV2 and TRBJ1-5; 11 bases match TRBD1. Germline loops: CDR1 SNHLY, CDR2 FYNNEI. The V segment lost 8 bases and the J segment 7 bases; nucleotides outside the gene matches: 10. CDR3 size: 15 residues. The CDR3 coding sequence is TGTGCCAGCGCCCAGGACAGGGGGCGAGGGCAGCCCCAGCATTTT. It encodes CASAQDRGRGQPQHF.

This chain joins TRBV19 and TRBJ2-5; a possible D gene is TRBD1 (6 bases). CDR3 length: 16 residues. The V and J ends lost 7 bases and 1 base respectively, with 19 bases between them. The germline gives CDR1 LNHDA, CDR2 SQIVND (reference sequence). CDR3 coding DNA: TGTGCCAGTAAGCCCTCCCCCAGGACAGTCCAAGAGACCCAGTACTTC. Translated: CASKPSPRTVQETQYF.

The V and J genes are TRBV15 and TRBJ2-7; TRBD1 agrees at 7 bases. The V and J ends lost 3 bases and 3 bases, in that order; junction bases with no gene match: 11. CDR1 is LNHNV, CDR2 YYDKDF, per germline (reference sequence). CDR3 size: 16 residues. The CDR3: CATSSNPGQSLYEQYF. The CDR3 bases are TGTGCCACCAGCAGTAACCCGGGACAGAGTCTCTACGAGCAGTACTTC.

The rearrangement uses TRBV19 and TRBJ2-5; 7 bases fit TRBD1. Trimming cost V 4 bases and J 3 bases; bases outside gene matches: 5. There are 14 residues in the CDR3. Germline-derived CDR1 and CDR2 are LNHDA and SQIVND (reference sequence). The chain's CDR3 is CASSTGTAKETQYF. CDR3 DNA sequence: TGTGCCAGTAGTACCGGGACAGCTAAAGAGACCCAGTACTTC.

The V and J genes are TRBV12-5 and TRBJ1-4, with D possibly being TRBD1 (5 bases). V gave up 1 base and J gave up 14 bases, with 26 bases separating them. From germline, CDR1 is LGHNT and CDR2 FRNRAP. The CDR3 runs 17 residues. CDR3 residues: CASGLAPTGTAFGYLFF. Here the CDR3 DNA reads TGTGCTAGTGGTTTGGCTCCCACCGGGACCGCCTTTGGGTACCTGTTTTTT.

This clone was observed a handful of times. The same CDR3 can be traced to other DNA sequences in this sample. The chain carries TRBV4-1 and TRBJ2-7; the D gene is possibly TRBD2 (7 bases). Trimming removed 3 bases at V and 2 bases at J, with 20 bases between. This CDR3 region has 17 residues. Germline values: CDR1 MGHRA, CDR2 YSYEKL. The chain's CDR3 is CASSHGRLRGRAYEQYF. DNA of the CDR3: TGCGCCAGCAGCCACGGACGTTTGAGGGGGAGGGCCTACGAGCAGTACTTC.

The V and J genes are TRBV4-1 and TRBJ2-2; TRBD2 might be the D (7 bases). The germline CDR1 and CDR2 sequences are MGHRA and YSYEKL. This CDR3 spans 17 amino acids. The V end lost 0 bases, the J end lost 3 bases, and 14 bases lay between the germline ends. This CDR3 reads CASSQEAGAGDTGELFF. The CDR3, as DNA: TGCGCCAGCAGCCAAGAGGCGGGGGCTGGTGACACCGGGGAGCTGTTTTTT.

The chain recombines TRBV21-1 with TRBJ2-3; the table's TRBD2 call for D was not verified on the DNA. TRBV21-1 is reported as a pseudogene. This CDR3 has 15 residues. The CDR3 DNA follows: TGTGCCCTTAAAGGGGAGGGGATAAGCACAGATACGCAGTATTTT. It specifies CALKGEGISTDTQYF.

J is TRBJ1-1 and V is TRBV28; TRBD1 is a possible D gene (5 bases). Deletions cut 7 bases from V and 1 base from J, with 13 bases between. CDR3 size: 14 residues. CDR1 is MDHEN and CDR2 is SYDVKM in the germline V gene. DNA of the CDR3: TGTGCCAGCACCTTGGGGCACACGAACACTGAAGCTTTCTTT. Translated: CASTLGHTNTEAFF.

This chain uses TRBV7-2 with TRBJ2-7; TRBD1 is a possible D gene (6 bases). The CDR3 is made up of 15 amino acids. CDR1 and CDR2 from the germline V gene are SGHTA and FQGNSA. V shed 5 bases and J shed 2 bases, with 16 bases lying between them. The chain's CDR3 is CASSKGTPRPYEQYF. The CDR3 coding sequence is TGTGCCAGCAGCAAAGGGACACCCCGACCCTACGAGCAGTACTTC.

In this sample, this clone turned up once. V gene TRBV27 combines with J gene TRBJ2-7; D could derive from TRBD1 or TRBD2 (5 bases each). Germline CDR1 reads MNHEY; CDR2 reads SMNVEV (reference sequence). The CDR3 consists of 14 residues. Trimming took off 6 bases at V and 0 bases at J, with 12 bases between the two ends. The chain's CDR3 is CASRTMGHSYEQYF. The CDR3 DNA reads TGTGCCAGCAGGACTATGGGGCACTCCTACGAGCAGTACTTC.

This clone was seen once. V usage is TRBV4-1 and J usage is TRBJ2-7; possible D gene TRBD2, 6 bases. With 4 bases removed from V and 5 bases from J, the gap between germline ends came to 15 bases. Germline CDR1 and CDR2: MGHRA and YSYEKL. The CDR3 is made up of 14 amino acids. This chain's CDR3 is CASSLFQGGDEQYF. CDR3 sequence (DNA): TGCGCCAGCAGCCTTTTTCAGGGAGGAGACGAGCAGTACTTC.

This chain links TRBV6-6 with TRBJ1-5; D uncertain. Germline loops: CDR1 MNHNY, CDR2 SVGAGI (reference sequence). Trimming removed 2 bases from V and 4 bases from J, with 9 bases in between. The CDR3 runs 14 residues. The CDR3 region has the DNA TGTGCCAGCAGTTACGGCGAAGGGAATCAGCCCCAGCATTTT. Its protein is CASSYGEGNQPQHF.

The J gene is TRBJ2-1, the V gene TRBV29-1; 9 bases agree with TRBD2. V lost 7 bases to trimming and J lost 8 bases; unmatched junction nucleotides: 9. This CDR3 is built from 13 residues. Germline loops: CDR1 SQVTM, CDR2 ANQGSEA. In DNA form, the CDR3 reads TGCAGCGCTCCAATAGCGGGAGTTTATGAGCAGTTCTTC. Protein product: CSAPIAGVYEQFF.

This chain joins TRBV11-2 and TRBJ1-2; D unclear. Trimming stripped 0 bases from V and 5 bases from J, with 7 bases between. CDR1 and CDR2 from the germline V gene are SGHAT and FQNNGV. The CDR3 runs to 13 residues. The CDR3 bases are TGTGCCAGCAGCTTAGACAGCGTTTATGGCTACACCTTC. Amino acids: CASSLDSVYGYTF.

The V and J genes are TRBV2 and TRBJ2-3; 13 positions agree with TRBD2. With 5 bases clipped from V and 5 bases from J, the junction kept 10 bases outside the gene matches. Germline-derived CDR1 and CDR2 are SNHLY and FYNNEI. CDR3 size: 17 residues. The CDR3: CASSKGLAGPGEDTQYF. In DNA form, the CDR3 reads TGTGCCAGCAGTAAGGGACTAGCGGGACCAGGGGAAGATACGCAGTATTTT.

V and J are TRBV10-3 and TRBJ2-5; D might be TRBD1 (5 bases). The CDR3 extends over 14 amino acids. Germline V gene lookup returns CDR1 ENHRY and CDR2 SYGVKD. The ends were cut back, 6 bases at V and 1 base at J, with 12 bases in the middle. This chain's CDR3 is CAIRPGQVQETQYF. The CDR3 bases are TGTGCCATCAGACCCGGACAAGTCCAAGAGACCCAGTACTTC.

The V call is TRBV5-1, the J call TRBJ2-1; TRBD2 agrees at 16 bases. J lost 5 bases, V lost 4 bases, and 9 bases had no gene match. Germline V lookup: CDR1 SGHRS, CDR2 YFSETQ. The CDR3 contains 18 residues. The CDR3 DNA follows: TGCGCCAGCAGCCCTGGGACTAGCGGGAGGGCCGGTGACAATGAGCAGTTCTTC. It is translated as CASSPGTSGRAGDNEQFF.

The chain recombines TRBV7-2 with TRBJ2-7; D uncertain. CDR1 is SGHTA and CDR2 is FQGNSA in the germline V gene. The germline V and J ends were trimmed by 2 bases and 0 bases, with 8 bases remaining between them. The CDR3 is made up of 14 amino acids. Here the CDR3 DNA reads TGTGCCAGCAGCTTATCGGCTAACTCCTACGAGCAGTACTTC. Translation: CASSLSANSYEQYF.

Here the CDR3 DNA reads TGTGCCAGCAGCGATATGAGTCCCGAAGAGACCCAGTACTTC. Its translation is CASSDMSPEETQYF. The rearrangement joins TRBV9 to TRBJ2-5; D not resolved. Trimming stripped 3 bases from V and 3 bases from J, with 12 bases between. The V gene's germline CDR1 is SGDLS and CDR2 YYNGEE. This CDR3 has 14 residues.

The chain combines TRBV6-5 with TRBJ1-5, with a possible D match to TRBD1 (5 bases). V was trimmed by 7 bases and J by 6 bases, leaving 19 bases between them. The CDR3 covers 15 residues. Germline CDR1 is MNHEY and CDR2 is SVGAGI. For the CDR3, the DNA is TGTGCCAGCACTTGGTCGGGGTATGGGGGTCAGCCCCAGCATTTT. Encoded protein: CASTWSGYGGQPQHF.

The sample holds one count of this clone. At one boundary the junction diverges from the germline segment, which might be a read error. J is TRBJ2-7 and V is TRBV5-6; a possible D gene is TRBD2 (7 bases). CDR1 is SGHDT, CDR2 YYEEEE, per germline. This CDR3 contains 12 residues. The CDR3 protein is CASSPKIGGLHF. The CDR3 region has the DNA TGTGCCAGCAGCCCGAAAATCGGGGGGCTACACTTC.

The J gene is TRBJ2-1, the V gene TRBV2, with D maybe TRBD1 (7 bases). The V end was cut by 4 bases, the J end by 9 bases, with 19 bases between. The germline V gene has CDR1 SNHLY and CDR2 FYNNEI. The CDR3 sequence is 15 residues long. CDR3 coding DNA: TGTGCCAGCAGTGGACTAGTGGCAGGGGGGAGTGAGCAGTTCTTC. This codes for CASSGLVAGGSEQFF.

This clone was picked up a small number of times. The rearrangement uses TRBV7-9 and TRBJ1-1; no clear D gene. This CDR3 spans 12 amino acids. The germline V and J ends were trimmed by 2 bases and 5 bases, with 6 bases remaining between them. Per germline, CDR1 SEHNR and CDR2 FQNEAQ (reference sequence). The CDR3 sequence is CASSLYGTEAFF. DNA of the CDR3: TGTGCCAGCAGCTTATATGGGACTGAAGCTTTCTTT.

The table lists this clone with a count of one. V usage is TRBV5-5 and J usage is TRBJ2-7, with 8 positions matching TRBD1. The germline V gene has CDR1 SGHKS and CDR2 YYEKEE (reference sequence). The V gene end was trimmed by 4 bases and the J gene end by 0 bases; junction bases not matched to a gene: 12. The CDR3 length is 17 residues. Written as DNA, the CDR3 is TGTGCCAGCAGCAAGGTCGTAAGACAGGGGACCTCCTACGAGCAGTACTTC. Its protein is CASSKVVRQGTSYEQYF.

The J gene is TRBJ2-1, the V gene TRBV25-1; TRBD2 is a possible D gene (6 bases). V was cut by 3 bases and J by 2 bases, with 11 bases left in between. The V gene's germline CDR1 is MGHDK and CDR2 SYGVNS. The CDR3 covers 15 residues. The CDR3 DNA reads TGTGCCAGCAGTGATCTGCGGGAACCCTACAATGAGCAGTTCTTC. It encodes CASSDLREPYNEQFF. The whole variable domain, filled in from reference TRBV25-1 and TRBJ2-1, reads EADIYQTPRYLVIGTGKKITLECSQTMGHDKMYWYQQDPGMELHLIHYSYGVNSTEKGDLSSESTVSRIRTEHFPLTLESARPSHTSQYLCASSDLREPYNEQFFGPGTRLTVL.

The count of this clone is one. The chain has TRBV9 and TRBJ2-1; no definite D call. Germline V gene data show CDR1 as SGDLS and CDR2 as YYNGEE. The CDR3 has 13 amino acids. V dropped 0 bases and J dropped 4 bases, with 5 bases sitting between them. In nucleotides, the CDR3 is TGTGCCAGCAGCGTAGGGCAGTACAATGAGCAGTTCTTC. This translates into CASSVGQYNEQFF.